The source of this T cell receptor (beta chain) is a study of shared clonotypes between healthy human individuals. Study summary: Three CD4 naive, three CD4 memory, two CD8 naive and one CD8 memory plate were used per donor. Study conclusions and caveats: Donors were few, which limited the genetic and exposure-history diversity represented. Shared across a few donors were around 5% of the naive CD4 clonotypes.

The run depth of the assay was deep. Sequencing used immunoSEQ multiplex PCR; TCRdb keeps in-frame clones, though not all of them. The data contain roughly 1 million clones, around 75% of them seen just once; the ten biggest clones take up about 1.5%. In this sample, this clone turned up a few times. Antigen unknown. The sequenced sample was memory CD4+ T cells sorted from blood. Subset noted: CD45RA-negative fraction. The sequence was collected from a man younger than 35 in good health.

The CDR3 DNA sequence: TGTGCCTGGAGTGACGGGACAGACACTGAAGCTTTCTTT. It encodes CAWSDGTDTEAFF. The chain employs TRBV30 and TRBJ1-1; 7 bases line up with TRBD1. The V gene end was trimmed by 1 base and the J gene end by 3 bases; junction bases not matched to a gene: 2. The CDR3 spans 13 residues. CDR1 is GTSNPN and CDR2 is SVGIG in the germline V gene (reference sequence).